This T cell receptor beta chain derives from a study of T cell responses to AZD1222 COVID-19 vaccine. Study conclusions and caveats: Compared with day 0, the breadth and depth of the Spike-specific TCR repertoire rose significantly after two doses of AZD1222.

This clone was seen a handful of times. Its target is unknown. Trimming pared 4 bases from V and 5 bases from J, leaving 7 bases between. Germline V CDR1 and CDR2: SGHRS, YFSETQ. The CDR3 runs 12 residues. Sequencing was performed with immunoSEQ multiplex PCR; in TCRdb, only in-frame clones are kept and a portion is missing. The profile covers about 120,000 clones, with approximately 86% appearing a single time and 2% to 3% taken by the ten largest. This sequence joins TRBV5-1 and TRBJ2-1; D not resolved. This sample comprised peripheral blood, obtained on day 0 of AZD1222 vaccination. This sequence was found in an adult in good health. The CDR3 DNA is TGCGCCAGCAGCGGTTTAAACAATGAGCAGTTCTTC. It translates to CASSGLNNEQFF. The full variable domain, its missing parts supplied by reference TRBV5-1 and TRBJ2-1, is KAGVTQTPRYLIKTRGQQVTLSCSPISGHRSVSWYQQTPGQGLQFLFEYFSETQRNKGNFPGRFSGRQFSNSRSEMNVSTLELGDSALYLCASSGLNNEQFFGPGTRLTVL.